A single sample gave rise to the 10 T cell receptor beta chains below, sequenced in a study of blood T cell repertoires in COVID-19. Clones were read by immunoSEQ multiplex PCR, and TCRdb kept only the in-frame ones, dropping some. The data show approximately 250,000 clones, with around 87% seen just once and around 5.1% held by the top ten. Sequenced input: peripheral blood. These receptors were obtained from an older woman with COVID-19, enrolled during active disease.

In nucleotides, the CDR3 is TGTGCCAGCAGTTTGGCGTATGCGGGTGAGCAGTTCTTC. Translation gives CASSLAYAGEQFF. This rearrangement joins TRBV6-2 or TRBV6-3 to TRBJ2-1; TRBD2 might be the D (5 bases). This CDR3 region has 13 residues. The germline V and J ends were trimmed by 4 bases and 9 bases, with 13 bases remaining between them. Germline-derived CDR1 and CDR2 are MNHEY and SVGEGT.

The rearrangement uses TRBV5-4 and TRBJ2-5; D is possibly TRBD2 (5 bases). The CDR3 extends over 14 amino acids. Per germline, CDR1 SGHNT and CDR2 YYREEE (reference sequence). The V end was cut by 4 bases, the J end by 1 base, with 11 bases between. This CDR3 is CASSLPRGQETQYF. In DNA, the CDR3 is TGTGCCAGCAGCCTCCCCCGGGGCCAAGAGACCCAGTACTTC.

The chain is built from TRBV3-1 (or the pseudogene TRBV3-2) and TRBJ1-1; TRBD1 might be the D (6 bases). V dropped 4 bases and J dropped 1 base, with 13 bases sitting between them. This CDR3 is built from 15 residues. Germline assignment: CDR1 LGHDT and CDR2 YNNKEL (reference sequence). CDR3 DNA: TGTGCCAGCAGCCTAGCCGGACAGTGGAACACTGAAGCTTTCTTT. Protein sequence: CASSLAGQWNTEAFF.

This sequence joins TRBV5-1 and TRBJ2-1; possibly TRBD1 for D (5 bases). The CDR3 sequence is 18 residues long. Deletions cut 0 bases from V and 4 bases from J, with 20 bases between. Germline loops: CDR1 SGHRS, CDR2 YFSETQ. The CDR3 region is CASSLAGVRAQGYNEQFF. The CDR3 DNA reads as TGCGCCAGCAGCTTGGCCGGAGTCAGGGCACAAGGATACAATGAGCAGTTCTTC. The whole variable domain, filled in from reference TRBV5-1 and TRBJ2-1, reads KAGVTQTPRYLIKTRGQQVTLSCSPISGHRSVSWYQQTPGQGLQFLFEYFSETQRNKGNFPGRFSGRQFSNSRSEMNVSTLELGDSALYLCASSLAGVRAQGYNEQFFGPGTRLTVL.

The chain has TRBV5-1 and TRBJ1-2; no definite D call. This CDR3 is 12 amino acids long. Per germline, CDR1 SGHRS and CDR2 YFSETQ. The germline V and J ends were trimmed by 1 base and 8 bases, with 9 bases remaining between them. The CDR3 loop reads CASSLSSEGYTF. In DNA form, the CDR3 reads TGCGCCAGCAGCTTGAGCTCGGAGGGCTACACCTTC. Filled out from reference TRBV5-1 and TRBJ1-2, the complete variable domain reads KAGVTQTPRYLIKTRGQQVTLSCSPISGHRSVSWYQQTPGQGLQFLFEYFSETQRNKGNFPGRFSGRQFSNSRSEMNVSTLELGDSALYLCASSLSSEGYTFGSGTRLTVV.

The chain employs TRBV15 and TRBJ2-3; 10 nucleotides align to TRBD2. J lost 6 bases, V lost 3 bases, and 9 bases had no gene match. Germline CDR1 and CDR2: LNHNV and YYDKDF (reference sequence). The CDR3 sequence is 16 residues long. DNA of the CDR3: TGTGCCACCAGCAGGGATTTTAGCGGGAGGTCCGATACGCAGTATTTT. Translation: CATSRDFSGRSDTQYF.

CDR3 nucleotides: TGTGCCAGCAGTCGCATCGGACAGTCGAACACTGAAGCTTTCTTT. Its translation: CASSRIGQSNTEAFF. This chain uses TRBV7-2 with TRBJ1-1; tentative D call: TRBD1 (6 bases). V was shortened by 6 bases and J by 1 base, with 15 bases between the two germline ends. This CDR3 spans 15 amino acids. From germline, CDR1 is SGHTA and CDR2 FQGNSA.

This rearrangement joins TRBV2 to TRBJ1-2, with D hard to call. Trimming shortened V by 6 bases and J by 4 bases, and 12 bases separated the two germline ends. This CDR3 has 13 residues. Germline V gene lookup returns CDR1 SNHLY and CDR2 FYNNEI. The CDR3 DNA sequence: TGTGCCAGCAGCCCGGGTTGGGTCTATGGCTACACCTTC. Protein sequence: CASSPGWVYGYTF.

The chain couples TRBV7-9 to TRBJ2-3; 8 bases align to TRBD2. Germline V gives CDR1 SEHNR, CDR2 FQNEAQ (reference sequence). CDR3 length: 16 amino acids. Trimming removed 2 bases from V and 2 bases from J; junction bases left unmatched: 6. The CDR3 loop is CASSLLSGGATDTQYF. CDR3 DNA sequence: TGTGCCAGCAGCTTACTAAGCGGGGGAGCCACAGATACGCAGTATTTT.

This rearrangement joins TRBV7-2 to TRBJ2-3; D not certain. The germline V gene encodes CDR1 SGHTA and CDR2 FQGNSA. V was trimmed by 1 base and J by 1 base, leaving 9 bases between them. The CDR3 runs to 15 residues. The CDR3: CASSLVIPGTDTQYF. The CDR3 coding sequence is TGTGCCAGCAGCTTAGTAATTCCGGGCACAGATACGCAGTATTTT.